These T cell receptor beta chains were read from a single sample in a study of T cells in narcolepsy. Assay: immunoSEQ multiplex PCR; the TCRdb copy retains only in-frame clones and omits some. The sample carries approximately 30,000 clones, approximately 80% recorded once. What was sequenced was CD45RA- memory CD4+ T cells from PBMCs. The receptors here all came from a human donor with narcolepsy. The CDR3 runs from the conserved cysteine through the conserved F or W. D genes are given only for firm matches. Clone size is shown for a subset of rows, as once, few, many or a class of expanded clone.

CDR3nt: TGTGCTGGCGGGGGGGGCTATGGCTACACCTTC
CDR3aa: CAGGGGYGYTF
j_gene: TRBJ1-2
d_gene: .
v_gene: TRBV5-4
abundance: .

CDR3nt: TGTGCCAGCAGCGTAGAAGGGGTTAGAGGCTACACCTTC
CDR3aa: CASSVEGVRGYTF
j_gene: TRBJ1-2
d_gene: .
v_gene: TRBV9
abundance: .

CDR3nt: TGTGCCAGCAGCCAAGATCTAATAGGGAGCGGGGGGACTTACGAGCAGTACTTC
CDR3aa: CASSQDLIGSGGTYEQYF
j_gene: TRBJ2-7
d_gene: TRBD2
v_gene: TRBV4-2
abundance: .

CDR3nt: TGTGCCACCAGCAGAGATAAGTGGGATGACTATGGCTACACCTTC
CDR3aa: CATSRDKWDDYGYTF
j_gene: TRBJ1-2
d_gene: .
v_gene: TRBV15
abundance: once

CDR3nt: TGTGCCGGTTTAGGGGGCGCTGGAAACACCATATATTTT
CDR3aa: CAGLGGAGNTIYF
j_gene: TRBJ1-3
d_gene: TRBD1
v_gene: TRBV6-1
abundance: .

CDR3nt: TGTGCTAGTGGTTTCCCGACAGGGGATCGGCCCAATGAGCAGTTCTTC
CDR3aa: CASGFPTGDRPNEQFF
j_gene: TRBJ2-1
d_gene: TRBD1
v_gene: TRBV12-5
abundance: .

CDR3nt: TGTGCCAGCAGCTTTTGGAGGGATCTCTCTGGAAACACCATATATTTT
CDR3aa: CASSFWRDLSGNTIYF
j_gene: TRBJ1-3
d_gene: .
v_gene: TRBV5-6
abundance: .

CDR3nt: TGTGCCAGCAGCTTACGACTAGTGGGGGGTGAGACCCAGTACTTC
CDR3aa: CASSLRLVGGETQYF
j_gene: TRBJ2-5
d_gene: .
v_gene: TRBV7-2
abundance: few

CDR3nt: TGTGCCAGCTCATCGGGACAGCCCTACGAGCAGTACTTC
CDR3aa: CASSSGQPYEQYF
j_gene: TRBJ2-7
d_gene: TRBD1
v_gene: TRBV18
abundance: .

CDR3nt: TGTGCCAGCAGCTTAGGGCAGGGCTACAATGAGCAGTTCTTC
CDR3aa: CASSLGQGYNEQFF
j_gene: TRBJ2-1
d_gene: .
v_gene: TRBV7-9
abundance: few

CDR3nt: TGTGCCAGCAGCTCAGGGTATGGGGCCAACGTCCTGACTTTC
CDR3aa: CASSSGYGANVLTF
j_gene: TRBJ2-6
d_gene: .
v_gene: TRBV11-1
abundance: .

CDR3nt: TGCGCCAGCAGTCCGGTGGGCCCCCAAGAGACCCAGTACTTC
CDR3aa: CASSPVGPQETQYF
j_gene: TRBJ2-5
d_gene: .
v_gene: TRBV5-1
abundance: .

CDR3nt: TGTGCCAGCAGCTACGGGACGGAAGTCAATCAGCCCCAGCATTTT
CDR3aa: CASSYGTEVNQPQHF
j_gene: TRBJ1-5
d_gene: .
v_gene: TRBV7-8
abundance: once

CDR3nt: TGTGCCAGCAGTGAAGCGAGGTGGCAGTCCTTCTCTGGAAACACCATATATTTT
CDR3aa: CASSEARWQSFSGNTIYF
j_gene: TRBJ1-3
d_gene: .
v_gene: TRBV6-1
abundance: once

CDR3nt: TGCAGCGGGGGAGACGGTGGCGAGCCCCAGCATTTT
CDR3aa: CSGGDGGEPQHF
j_gene: TRBJ1-5
d_gene: .
v_gene: TRBV29-1
abundance: few

CDR3nt: TGTGCCAGCAGTTACGGAGACACTGAAGCTTTCTTT
CDR3aa: CASSYGDTEAFF
j_gene: TRBJ1-1
d_gene: .
v_gene: TRBV6-5
abundance: .

CDR3nt: TGTGCCATCAGTGTCCTAGCGGGGGCCTACGAGCAGTACTTC
CDR3aa: CAISVLAGAYEQYF
j_gene: TRBJ2-7
d_gene: TRBD2
v_gene: TRBV10-3
abundance: few

CDR3nt: TGTGCCAGCAACCCGGGACGGGATATCTACGAGCAGTACTTC
CDR3aa: CASNPGRDIYEQYF
j_gene: TRBJ2-7
d_gene: .
v_gene: TRBV6-5
abundance: .

CDR3nt: TGTGCCAGCAGTCGACAGGATGGCTACACCTTC
CDR3aa: CASSRQDGYTF
j_gene: TRBJ1-2
d_gene: .
v_gene: TRBV6-6
abundance: .

CDR3nt: TGTGCCAGCTCACCAAGCTATGGCTACACCTTC
CDR3aa: CASSPSYGYTF
j_gene: TRBJ1-2
d_gene: .
v_gene: TRBV18
abundance: .

CDR3nt: TGCGCCAGCAGCCAAGCCACCGGGCCCGGGAGGAATACGCAGTATTTT
CDR3aa: CASSQATGPGRNTQYF
j_gene: TRBJ2-3
d_gene: TRBD2
v_gene: TRBV4-1
abundance: once

CDR3nt: TGTGCCAGCTCACCCGACAGTTCTCACTATGGCTACACCTTC
CDR3aa: CASSPDSSHYGYTF
j_gene: TRBJ1-2
d_gene: .
v_gene: TRBV18
abundance: .

CDR3nt: TGTGCCACCCGAGCGGCTAGCGGGGGGAACCCCCAGTACTTC
CDR3aa: CATRAASGGNPQYF
j_gene: TRBJ2-7
d_gene: TRBD2
v_gene: TRBV11-2
abundance: few

CDR3nt: TGTGCCAGCAGCATGGTCGGCCGAAATCAGCCCCAGCATTTT
CDR3aa: CASSMVGRNQPQHF
j_gene: TRBJ1-5
d_gene: .
v_gene: TRBV7-9
abundance: .

CDR3nt: TGTGCCAGCAGCCCCCGGGCCACAGATACGCAGTATTTT
CDR3aa: CASSPRATDTQYF
j_gene: TRBJ2-3
d_gene: .
v_gene: TRBV7-6
abundance: .

CDR3nt: TGCGCCAGCAGCTTGGATGATCCGGGATTAGGGGCTGAAGCTTTCTTT
CDR3aa: CASSLDDPGLGAEAFF
j_gene: TRBJ1-1
d_gene: .
v_gene: TRBV5-1
abundance: .

CDR3nt: TGCGCCAGCAGTCCAAGGACAGGGACTGAAGCTTTCTTT
CDR3aa: CASSPRTGTEAFF
j_gene: TRBJ1-1
d_gene: TRBD1
v_gene: TRBV10-1
abundance: .

CDR3nt: TGTGCCAGCAGTGAAGCCAGGGGGCCAACCCGCACAGATACGCAGTATTTT
CDR3aa: CASSEARGPTRTDTQYF
j_gene: TRBJ2-3
d_gene: TRBD1
v_gene: TRBV6-1
abundance: .

CDR3nt: TGTGCCTGGAGCACAGGGGGCAGGACAGATACGCAGTATTTT
CDR3aa: CAWSTGGRTDTQYF
j_gene: TRBJ2-3
d_gene: TRBD1
v_gene: TRBV30
abundance: .

CDR3nt: TGTGCCAGCAGTGATTGGGCTGTCTCCTACGAGCAGTACTTC
CDR3aa: CASSDWAVSYEQYF
j_gene: TRBJ2-7
d_gene: .
v_gene: TRBV6-1
abundance: .

CDR3nt: TGTGCCAGCTCACCTCAGGACAGCAGCTCCCAAGAGACCCAGTACTTC
CDR3aa: CASSPQDSSSQETQYF
j_gene: TRBJ2-5
d_gene: .
v_gene: TRBV18
abundance: .

CDR3nt: TGTGCCAGCAGGGGGACTAGCGGGGTCTCCGGGGAGCTGTTTTTT
CDR3aa: CASRGTSGVSGELFF
j_gene: TRBJ2-2
d_gene: TRBD2
v_gene: TRBV2
abundance: .

CDR3nt: TGCAGTGCTAGATTGTCTGAGCGGCAGTACTTC
CDR3aa: CSARLSERQYF
j_gene: TRBJ2-7
d_gene: .
v_gene: TRBV20-1
abundance: .

CDR3nt: TGCGCCAGCAGTGAGGTTCCAGCGGGGGGGCCAGATACGCAGTATTTT
CDR3aa: CASSEVPAGGPDTQYF
j_gene: TRBJ2-3
d_gene: TRBD2
v_gene: TRBV10-2
abundance: .

CDR3nt: TGTGCCTGGAGTGTATCGGGGATCGGGGAGCTGTTTTTT
CDR3aa: CAWSVSGIGELFF
j_gene: TRBJ2-2
d_gene: .
v_gene: TRBV30
abundance: once

CDR3nt: TGCGCCAGCAGGTCCGGGACAGCAGACTACGAGCAGTACTTC
CDR3aa: CASRSGTADYEQYF
j_gene: TRBJ2-7
d_gene: TRBD1
v_gene: TRBV10-1
abundance: few

CDR3nt: TGCGCCAGCAACCCACTGACAGGGGGAGGGGATACGCAGTATTTT
CDR3aa: CASNPLTGGGDTQYF
j_gene: TRBJ2-3
d_gene: TRBD1
v_gene: TRBV5-1
abundance: .

CDR3nt: TGTGCCAGCAGTGACGAGCGGGGGGCCAGCTCTGGGGCCAACGTCCTGACTTTC
CDR3aa: CASSDERGASSGANVLTF
j_gene: TRBJ2-6
d_gene: TRBD2
v_gene: TRBV6-1
abundance: .

CDR3nt: TGTGCCAGCAGCCACGATATAGCCAAAAACATTCAGTACTTC
CDR3aa: CASSHDIAKNIQYF
j_gene: TRBJ2-4
d_gene: .
v_gene: TRBV5-4
abundance: .

CDR3nt: TGCGCCAGCAGCCCTTCCCCCCTTCAAGCCCGAAGAAAAGAGACCCAGTACTTC
CDR3aa: CASSPSPLQARRKETQYF
j_gene: TRBJ2-5
d_gene: .
v_gene: TRBV4-1
abundance: .

CDR3nt: TGTGCCAGCAGAGACAGTGACACTGAAGCTTTCTTT
CDR3aa: CASRDSDTEAFF
j_gene: TRBJ1-1
d_gene: .
v_gene: TRBV6-6
abundance: .

CDR3nt: TGTGCCAGCAGCGCGGGACACGCGAATTCACCCCTCCACTTT
CDR3aa: CASSAGHANSPLHF
j_gene: TRBJ1-6
d_gene: .
v_gene: TRBV9
abundance: .